This T cell receptor beta chain was obtained from a study of post-analysis software for immune sequencing data. Unique molecular identifiers had been added to the TCR beta cDNA libraries. Each CDR3 protein gets one entry after TCRdb re-called the PCR reads with MiXCR. The repertoire has over 150,000 distinct CDR3 sequences, roughly 31% of them found once; the top ten carry about 1.6%. This clonotype was seen ten or more times. The antigen remains undetermined. Study-wide findings and caveats: People with multiple sclerosis had a significantly lower normalized Chao1 diversity than controls did. When patients were compared with controls, a handful of TRBV segments were more frequent, TRBV5-6, TRBV5-1 and TRBV20-1 among them.

The CDR3 extends over 19 amino acids. The ends lost 0 bases at V and 6 bases at J; junction bases unmatched: 16. Per germline, CDR1 MGHRA and CDR2 YSYEKL. This clonotype originated in a girl aged 10 to 17 with multiple sclerosis. Input material: blood. V gene TRBV4-1 combines with J gene TRBJ2-7, with 11 bases fitting TRBD2. CDR3 in DNA: TGCGCCAGCAGCCAAGATAATACCCGGGCTAGCGGGAGGCGGGGCGAGCAGTACTTC. Translated: CASSQDNTRASGRRGEQYF.